Each of the 9 T cell receptor beta chains below was sequenced from the same sample in a study of T cell responses to AZD1222 COVID-19 vaccine. Using immunoSEQ multiplex PCR, the repertoire was profiled, and TCRdb retains in-frame clones only, with some absent. This table holds about 160,000 clones, 92% found once. Material: peripheral blood, obtained 28 days after the second AZD1222 dose. These receptors originate from an adult who received the AZD1222 COVID-19 vaccine.

The chain joins TRBV7-3 to TRBJ2-2; no clear D. From germline, CDR1 is SGHTA and CDR2 FQGTGA. V gave up 8 bases and J gave up 9 bases, with 16 bases separating them. The length of the CDR3 is 13 residues. DNA for the CDR3: TGTGCCAGCCCCCCTAGGAGAAGGCGGGAGCTGTTTTTT. This translates into CASPPRRRRELFF.

The chain combines TRBV19 with TRBJ1-3, with unresolved D. V lost 6 bases to trimming and J lost 0 bases, with 9 bases between them. The CDR3 consists of 14 residues. CDR1 and CDR2 from the germline V gene are LNHDA and SQIVND (reference sequence). CDR3 DNA sequence: TGTGCCAGTAGCGCGGGGTACTCTGGAAACACCATATATTTT. Translated: CASSAGYSGNTIYF.

The rearrangement links TRBV5-1 to TRBJ2-2; a weak D match, TRBD1 (7 bases). Between the trimmed V and J ends, which lost 0 bases and 5 bases, there was a span of 11 bases. CDR1 and CDR2 from the germline V gene are SGHRS and YFSETQ. This CDR3 is 15 amino acids long. The CDR3, as DNA: TGCGCCAGCAGCTTGGTGCAGGGGGGTACCGGGGAGCTGTTTTTT. As protein: CASSLVQGGTGELFF.

In its sample, this clone was seen a few times. The sample contains more than one DNA sequence encoding this CDR3. The genes are TRBV5-6 and TRBJ1-4; D ambiguous. Deletions cut 0 bases from V and 0 bases from J, with 6 bases between. The length of the CDR3 is 15 residues. The germline CDR1 and CDR2 sequences are SGHDT and YYEEEE. The CDR3: CASSLEGATNEKLFF. In DNA form, the CDR3 reads TGTGCCAGCAGCTTGGAAGGTGCAACTAATGAAAAACTGTTTTTT.

V is TRBV18 and J is TRBJ1-2, with 7 bases that match TRBD1. Looked up from germline, CDR1 is KGHSH and CDR2 is LQKENI. The CDR3 is made up of 14 amino acids. After removal of 4 bases from V and 0 bases from J, the junction contained 2 bases not matched to a gene. In DNA form, the CDR3 reads TGTGCCAGCTCACGGGACAGATCTAACTATGGCTACACCTTC. This encodes CASSRDRSNYGYTF.

The CDR3 coding sequence is TGTGCCACTCAGGGGGGGACAGATAATTCACCCCTCCACTTT. This sequence encodes CATQGGTDNSPLHF. The chain uses TRBV19 and TRBJ1-6; 7 bases are shared with TRBD1. After removal of 10 bases from V and 5 bases from J, the junction contained 8 bases not matched to a gene. The CDR3 runs 14 residues. Germline V CDR1 and CDR2: LNHDA, SQIVND (reference sequence).

The chain employs TRBV2 and TRBJ1-5; the D is unclear. The CDR3 runs to 14 residues. CDR1 and CDR2 from the germline V gene are SNHLY and FYNNEI. Trimming stripped 6 bases from V and 3 bases from J, with 12 bases between. Written as DNA, the CDR3 is TGTGCCAGCAGGGCGTGGGCGAACAATCAGCCCCAGCATTTT. Residues: CASRAWANNQPQHF.

This chain connects TRBV5-1 to TRBJ1-2; 7 bases align to TRBD1. Trimming cost V 0 bases and J 4 bases; bases outside gene matches: 6. The germline gives CDR1 SGHRS, CDR2 YFSETQ. This CDR3 region has 15 residues. CDR3 bases: TGCGCCAGCAGCTTGGCTTGGACAGGAGGCTATGGCTACACCTTC. Translated, it gives CASSLAWTGGYGYTF.

This sequence joins TRBV29-1 and TRBJ2-7; D might be TRBD2 (6 bases). Germline CDR1 and CDR2: SQVTM and ANQGSEA. The length of the CDR3 is 13 residues. Trimming took 1 base from V and 2 from J, leaving 9 bases between them. CDR3 sequence (DNA): TGCAGCGTTGAAGGGGACTTCACCTACGAGCAGTACTTC. As protein: CSVEGDFTYEQYF.